The entry below gives a single T cell receptor beta chain sequence along with its context. Authors' analysis steps: Amplified reference gene primers provided the basis for estimating nucleated cell counts. TCRdb keeps only in-frame clones here, not all; method: immunoSEQ multiplex PCR. From that table come the V and J calls and clone size; the DNA was used to work out D and trimming. This table holds over 150,000 clones, around nine tenths found once. The CDR3 spans 16 residues. The V and J ends lost 6 bases and 6 bases respectively, with 20 bases between them. Germline V lookup: CDR1 MDHEN, CDR2 SYDVKM. This specimen belongs to a study of blood T cell repertoires in COVID-19. The wider study: Researchers got acute and convalescent COVID-19 samples from the United States, Italy and Spain. From T cells, B-cell-depleted T cells, or PBMCs came the material, which was cDNA or gDNA.

Source material: peripheral blood. This sequence originates from a young man with acute or convalescent COVID-19. The chain joins TRBV28 to TRBJ2-2, with D maybe TRBD2 (7 bases). This CDR3 reads CASRRQTQGRAGELFF. The CDR3 DNA follows: TGTGCCAGCAGGCGACAGACCCAGGGGAGGGCCGGGGAGCTGTTTTTT.